The clone carrying this T cell receptor beta chain occurred once. The antigen is undetermined. The sample originates from a study of cytomegalovirus exposure and HLA in healthy donors. The PCR employed 60 Vbeta primers together with 13 Jbeta primers. Libraries were prepared by immunoSEQ multiplex PCR; TCRdb keeps only in-frame clonotypes and omits some of them. The sample yields 150,000 to 200,000 clones, 82% seen once. The CDR3 has 14 amino acids. Trimming took 2 bases from V and 2 from J; bases not matched to a gene: 2. The V gene's germline CDR1 is SGHKS and CDR2 YYEKEE (reference sequence). The study's findings and limits: Fewer than 200 TCR beta chains were listed as cytomegalovirus-associated.

This clonotype was obtained from a man aged 50-60 years in good health and CMV-seropositive. The source material was PBMCs. This rearrangement joins TRBV5-5 to TRBJ2-7; 9 bases are a match to TRBD2. CDR3 loop: CASSLAGGAYEQYF. CDR3 DNA sequence: TGTGCCAGCAGCTTAGCGGGGGGTGCCTACGAGCAGTACTTC.